This T cell receptor (beta chain) was sequenced for a study of blood T cells in healthy people across ages. Findings of the study overall: With naive T cell percentage, TCR beta diversity showed a strong correlation. Reliance upon unsorted PBMCs precluded definitive naive versus antigen-experienced comparison.

To note about this clonotype: What it binds is not known.

Sample-barcoded 5' priming and a J-beta primer mix drove a second PCR of about 6 to 12 cycles. TCRdb reanalysed the 5' RACE reads using MiXCR and keeps one entry per CDR3 protein. The table has hundreds of thousands of distinct CDR3 sequences, over 45% seen once. At least 7 million PBMCs were isolated per sample. V trimming: 0 bases; J trimming: 7 bases; junction bases outside the gene matches: 14. The CDR3 extends over 17 amino acids. Germline CDR1 and CDR2: SGHDN and FVKESK. Sequences were obtained from blood. The sequence was collected from a woman in her fifties or sixties in good health. V gene TRBV14 combines with J gene TRBJ2-7; 8 positions agree with TRBD2. CDR3 DNA: TGTGCCAGCAGCCAAGATGGGGCGGGAGGCTTCCCGGGGGAGCAGTACTTC. As protein: CASSQDGAGGFPGEQYF.